This T cell receptor (beta chain) was recovered during a study of blood T cell repertoires in COVID-19. Study as a whole: T cells, B-cell-depleted T cells, or PBMCs supplied cDNA or gDNA.

Seattle patients were enrolled during active infection and followed longitudinally. Per the authors' pipeline: Amplification from reference gene primers served as the basis for estimated nucleated cell counts. Clones were sequenced by immunoSEQ multiplex PCR, and TCRdb holds only the in-frame ones, with some missing. V and J calls and clone size follow that table, whereas D and trimming were derived from the DNA. This table has roughly 440,000 clones, approximately 88% appearing once. This receptor was taken from a woman between 45 and 65 years old with COVID-19, enrolled during active disease. The sequenced sample was peripheral blood.

The DNA for the CDR3 is TGCGCCAGCAGCCCAAACCCGACAGGGGGCCTCGTTCCCCAGCATTTT. Its protein product is CASSPNPTGGLVPQHF. The rearrangement uses TRBV5-1 and TRBJ1-5; 10 bases are shared with TRBD1. CDR1 and CDR2 (germline): SGHRS, YFSETQ. The CDR3 runs to 16 residues. The ends lost 4 bases at V and 10 bases at J; junction bases unmatched: 14. Full variable domain (outside the CDR3, taken from reference TRBV5-1 and TRBJ1-5): KAGVTQTPRYLIKTRGQQVTLSCSPISGHRSVSWYQQTPGQGLQFLFEYFSETQRNKGNFPGRFSGRQFSNSRSEMNVSTLELGDSALYLCASSPNPTGGLVPQHFGDGTRLSIL.